These 28 T cell receptor beta chains came from one sample sequenced in a study of blood T cell repertoires in COVID-19. Only in-frame clones appear in the TCRdb table, and some are missing; sequencing was by immunoSEQ multiplex PCR. The table has around 220,000 clones, 75% to 90% seen once. The sequenced material came from peripheral blood. The source of these receptors is a human donor in a cohort sampled during active COVID-19.

The V call is TRBV6-2 or TRBV6-3, the J call TRBJ2-5, with 7 nucleotides matching TRBD2. The trim removed 6 bases at V and 4 bases at J, leaving 8 bases unmatched. Germline values: CDR1 MNHEY, CDR2 SVGEGT. CDR3 length: 14 amino acids. CDR3 loop: CASSTTSLRETQYF. The CDR3 DNA reads TGTGCCAGCAGCACGACTAGCCTAAGAGAGACCCAGTACTTC.

This clone was detected only once. The chain joins TRBV28 to TRBJ2-1; 16 nucleotides align to TRBD2. CDR3 length equals 16 residues. V dropped 10 bases and J dropped 2; count of bases not matched to a gene: 5. Germline lookup yields CDR1 MDHEN and CDR2 SYDVKM. The DNA of the CDR3 is TGTGCCATTGGGACTAGCGGGAGGGGTACCTACAATGAGCAGTTCTTC. Translating gives CAIGTSGRGTYNEQFF.

V is TRBV30 and J is TRBJ2-2, with 14 bases fitting TRBD2. Germline lookup yields CDR1 GTSNPN and CDR2 SVGIG (reference sequence). The CDR3 covers 14 residues. V lost 5 bases, J lost 7 bases, and 3 bases stayed unmatched. DNA of the CDR3: TGTGCCTGGGAGGGACTAGCGGGAGTCGGGGAGCTGTTTTTT. The encoded protein is CAWEGLAGVGELFF.

V usage is TRBV7-2 and J usage is TRBJ2-5, with 9 nucleotides matching TRBD1. Trimming cost V 5 bases and J 5 bases; bases outside gene matches: 9. Germline V gene lookup returns CDR1 SGHTA and CDR2 FQGNSA. This CDR3 spans 15 amino acids. Here the CDR3 reads CASSLQGAAVETQYF. CDR3 bases: TGTGCCAGCAGCCTACAGGGGGCGGCGGTGGAGACCCAGTACTTC.

V usage is TRBV19 and J usage is TRBJ1-1; weak D call: TRBD1 (6 bases). In germline, CDR1 is LNHDA, CDR2 SQIVND (reference sequence). This CDR3 is built from 13 residues. V lost 5 bases and J lost 7, with 14 bases in between. The DNA for the CDR3 is TGTGCCAGTAGTGCTACAGGGCGAGGTGAAGCTTTCTTT. This gives the protein CASSATGRGEAFF.

V is TRBV4-1 and J is TRBJ1-1, with a possible D match to TRBD1 (6 bases). The CDR3 has 15 amino acids. Per the germline V gene, CDR1 is MGHRA and CDR2 is YSYEKL. V was shortened by 2 bases and J by 1 base, with 11 bases between the two germline ends. Here the CDR3 reads CASSQPGHTNTEAFF. CDR3 DNA sequence: TGCGCCAGCAGCCAACCGGGACACACGAACACTGAAGCTTTCTTT.

The chain uses TRBV9 and TRBJ2-7; TRBD2 matches at 7 bases. Looked up from germline, CDR1 is SGDLS and CDR2 is YYNGEE. The CDR3 loop spans 14 amino acids. The V segment lost 3 bases and the J segment 6 bases; nucleotides outside the gene matches: 9. This CDR3 is CASSAAGTIAEQYF. CDR3 bases: TGTGCCAGCAGCGCTGCCGGGACTATCGCCGAGCAGTACTTC.

The chain has TRBV3-1 (or the pseudogene TRBV3-2) and TRBJ2-1; D may be TRBD1 (5 bases). The CDR3 loop spans 14 amino acids. Trimming removed 3 bases at V and 7 bases at J, with 13 bases between. Germline CDR1 reads LGHDT; CDR2 reads YNNKEL (reference sequence). The chain's CDR3 is CASSHQGWANEQFF. DNA for the CDR3: TGTGCCAGCAGCCATCAGGGATGGGCAAATGAGCAGTTCTTC.

The rearrangement links TRBV27 to TRBJ2-7; 8 positions agree with TRBD1. The junction had 3 bases not matched to a gene; V was cut back by 5 bases and J by 3 bases. In germline, CDR1 is MNHEY, CDR2 SMNVEV (reference sequence). The CDR3 loop spans 13 amino acids. The CDR3 nucleotides are TGTGCCAGCAGTGCGGACAGGGACTACGAGCAGTACTTC. Translation gives CASSADRDYEQYF.

The chain joins TRBV11-3 to TRBJ2-6; 7 bases match TRBD1. The CDR3 extends over 18 amino acids. With 5 bases clipped from V and 0 bases from J, the junction kept 10 bases outside the gene matches. Germline V gene data show CDR1 as SGHNT and CDR2 as YENEEA. The CDR3 loop is CASSPWWTGLSGANVLTF. CDR3 nucleotide sequence: TGTGCCAGCAGCCCCTGGTGGACAGGACTCTCTGGGGCCAACGTCCTGACTTTC.

The rearrangement joins TRBV6-5 to TRBJ2-7; 8 bases agree with TRBD1. The CDR3 is 14 residues long. V shed 5 bases and J 3 bases; nucleotides not matched to a gene: 6. The germline V gene has CDR1 MNHEY and CDR2 SVGAGI. CDR3 nucleotides: TGTGCCAGCAGTAAATCGGGACAGGTCTACGAGCAGTACTTC. This sequence encodes CASSKSGQVYEQYF.

CDR3: CASSVAGRGTEAFF. The CDR3 nucleotides are TGTGCCAGCAGCGTAGCAGGGAGGGGGACTGAAGCTTTCTTT. The J gene is TRBJ1-1, the V gene TRBV9; D possibly corresponds to TRBD1 (6 bases). Looked up from germline, CDR1 is SGDLS and CDR2 is YYNGEE. The CDR3 consists of 14 residues. V lost 0 bases to trimming and J lost 5 bases, with 11 bases between them.

This clone appeared a few times. The V gene is TRBV6-1, the J gene TRBJ2-7; weak D call: TRBD1 (6 bases). Germline V gene lookup returns CDR1 MNHNS and CDR2 SASEGT. The V end was cut by 1 base, the J end by 2 bases, with 12 bases between. This CDR3 spans 15 amino acids. The DNA for the CDR3 is TGTGCCAGCAGTGAAGAACCAGGGGAAGCCTACGAGCAGTACTTC. This encodes CASSEEPGEAYEQYF.

CDR3 bases: TGCGCCAGCAGCCAGAAGGGGCGAGGCACGATCGAGCAGTACTTC. It translates to CASSQKGRGTIEQYF. The chain is built from TRBV4-1 and TRBJ2-7, with a weak D call TRBD1 (5 bases). Per germline, CDR1 MGHRA and CDR2 YSYEKL. This CDR3 is built from 15 residues. V was trimmed by 3 bases and J by 6 bases, leaving 18 bases between them.

The rearrangement uses TRBV28 and TRBJ1-5; the match to TRBD1 covers 12 bases. V trimming: 5 bases; J trimming: 7 bases; junction bases outside the gene matches: 6. CDR3 length: 15 amino acids. The germline V gene encodes CDR1 MDHEN and CDR2 SYDVKM. CDR3 nucleotide sequence: TGTGCCAGCAGTCCCGGGACAGGGGGCGACCAGCCCCAGCATTTT. As protein: CASSPGTGGDQPQHF. Variable domain in full (rest from reference TRBV28 and TRBJ1-5): DVKVTQSSRYLVKRTGEKVFLECVQDMDHENMFWYRQDPGLGLRLIYFSYDVKMKEKGDIPEGYSVSREKKERFSLILESASTNQTSMYLCASSPGTGGDQPQHFGDGTRLSIL.

The chain combines TRBV30 with TRBJ2-7; weak D call: TRBD1 (5 bases). V gave up 3 bases and J gave up 6 bases, with 12 bases separating them. Per the germline V gene, CDR1 is GTSNPN and CDR2 is SVGIG (reference sequence). CDR3 length: 12 amino acids. The CDR3 nucleotides read TGTGCCTGGAGCAGGGCATCCCTCGAGCAGTACTTC. This codes for CAWSRASLEQYF.

This chain joins TRBV7-2 and TRBJ2-5; TRBD1 aligns across 8 bases. Germline lookup yields CDR1 SGHTA and CDR2 FQGNSA. The CDR3 is 16 amino acids. The J segment lost 1 base and the V segment lost 0 bases, leaving 4 bases of the junction unmatched. CDR3 protein: CASSLAGQGPQETQYF. In nucleotides, the CDR3 is TGTGCCAGCAGCTTAGCTGGACAGGGCCCCCAAGAGACCCAGTACTTC.

The rearrangement uses TRBV9 and TRBJ2-5, with 12 bases fitting TRBD2. The J segment lost 0 bases and the V segment lost 3 bases, leaving 12 bases of the junction unmatched. CDR1 and CDR2 (germline): SGDLS, YYNGEE. The CDR3 is made up of 19 amino acids. The CDR3 here is CASSGTKGLAGDYQETQYF. The DNA for the CDR3 is TGTGCCAGCAGCGGTACAAAGGGACTAGCGGGCGATTACCAAGAGACCCAGTACTTC.

The chain carries TRBV24-1 and TRBJ2-3; 8 bases line up with TRBD2. The V segment lost 3 bases and the J segment 4 bases; nucleotides outside the gene matches: 8. Per germline, CDR1 KGHDR and CDR2 SFDVKD. This CDR3 is 16 amino acids long. The CDR3, as DNA: TGTGCCACCAGTGATCCCCGGGGGGGGGTGGCAGATACGCAGTATTTT. Amino acids: CATSDPRGGVADTQYF.

The CDR3 region has the DNA TGTGCCAGCAGCTTGGGTTTAGAGCAGTTCTTC. Amino acid sequence: CASSLGLEQFF. The chain carries TRBV5-6 and TRBJ2-1; D is uncertain. There are 11 residues in the CDR3. In germline, CDR1 is SGHDT, CDR2 YYEEEE. Trimming stripped 0 bases from V and 10 bases from J, with 5 bases between.

This sequence joins TRBV6-5 and TRBJ2-7; 7 bases are shared with TRBD2. The ends lost 6 bases at V and 3 bases at J; junction bases unmatched: 11. The germline gives CDR1 MNHEY, CDR2 SVGAGI. The CDR3 consists of 15 residues. The CDR3 nucleotides read TGTGCCAGCAGCGACTGGCAGGCTAGCGGCTACGAGCAGTACTTC. Its protein product is CASSDWQASGYEQYF.

The V call is TRBV27, the J call TRBJ1-2; D might be TRBD1 (6 bases). Trimming removed 3 bases at V and 7 bases at J, with 12 bases between. There are 13 residues in the CDR3. Germline V CDR1 and CDR2: MNHEY, SMNVEV (reference sequence). The CDR3 protein is CASSFGQGSGYTF. CDR3 sequence (DNA): TGTGCCAGCAGTTTTGGGCAGGGGAGTGGCTACACCTTC.

Comments on this clone: Since the CDR3 does not end with the conserved phenylalanine or tryptophan, this likely comes from a read error. The DNA is left out, because the CDR3 cannot be placed on it with certainty; the CDR3 is given as TCRdb lists it. The chain is built from TRBV3-1 (or the pseudogene TRBV3-2) and TRBJ2-7; whether TRBD2, the table's D call, matches the DNA was not checked. The CDR3 length is 11 residues, termini included. CDR1 is LGHDT, CDR2 YNNKEL, per germline (reference sequence). CDR3 residues: CASSQSSVCPS.

The V call is TRBV28, the J call TRBJ1-6; D is unresolved. The germline gives CDR1 MDHEN, CDR2 SYDVKM. CDR3 size: 14 residues. Between the trimmed V and J ends, which lost 6 bases and 11 bases, there was a span of 17 bases. The CDR3 sequence: CASRPTSAGPPLHF. The CDR3 coding sequence is TGTGCCAGCAGGCCTACTTCGGCAGGTCCACCCCTCCACTTT.

This clone was seen more than once but under ten times. Other DNA sequences in the same sample also yield this CDR3. This chain joins TRBV5-1 and TRBJ1-3; the match to TRBD1 covers 9 bases. In germline, CDR1 is SGHRS, CDR2 YFSETQ. Losses at the gene ends were 4 bases for V and 0 bases for J; bases not matched to a gene: 2. The CDR3 spans 15 residues. This CDR3 reads CASSVDRGSGNTIYF. CDR3 in DNA: TGCGCCAGCAGCGTGGACAGGGGCTCTGGAAACACCATATATTTT.

V and J are TRBV18 and TRBJ1-3; D not resolved. Germline V gives CDR1 KGHSH, CDR2 LQKENI. Trimming took 1 base from V and 2 from J, leaving 18 bases between them. The CDR3 loop spans 18 amino acids. The CDR3 reads CASSPLPRVGLAGNTIYF. CDR3 DNA sequence: TGTGCCAGCTCACCACTCCCGAGGGTTGGGTTGGCTGGAAACACCATATATTTT.

This clone came up a few times. V gene TRBV25-1 combines with J gene TRBJ1-6; 9 bases align to TRBD1. Germline V gives CDR1 MGHDK, CDR2 SYGVNS. The CDR3 totals 14 residues. J lost 11 bases, V lost 6 bases, and 8 bases had no gene match. CDR3 region: CASRETGGGTPLHF. Written as DNA, the CDR3 is TGTGCCAGCAGGGAGACAGGGGGTGGGACACCCCTCCACTTT.

V is TRBV11-1 and J is TRBJ1-1; 10 bases are a match to TRBD1. The CDR3 is 15 amino acids. Germline CDR1 and CDR2: SGHAT and FQDESV (reference sequence). The V gene end was trimmed by 4 bases and the J gene end by 6 bases; junction bases not matched to a gene: 8. In nucleotides, the CDR3 is TGTGCCAGCAGCTCGGGACAGGGGTATAGATCTGAAGCTTTCTTT. Its protein product is CASSSGQGYRSEAFF.